One and the same sample provided the 26 T cell receptor beta chains below, sequenced in a study of shared clonotypes between healthy human individuals. Sequencing was performed with immunoSEQ multiplex PCR; in TCRdb, only in-frame clones are kept and a portion is missing. The sample includes approximately 2.3 million clones, more than 85% of them seen just once. The sequenced sample consisted of naive CD4+ T cells from PBMCs. Subset here: CD45RA+ positively selected. These receptor sequences come from a man in his late teens or twenties in good health. Some clones in this sample may be carry-over from other donors' samples.

The rearrangement joins TRBV2 to TRBJ1-1; 7 bases map to TRBD1. J gave up 7 bases and V 6 bases, and 11 bases lay outside the gene matches. Per germline, CDR1 SNHLY and CDR2 FYNNEI. The CDR3 is 14 amino acids. The CDR3 sequence is CASRGTQGRGEAFF. The CDR3, as DNA: TGTGCCAGCAGGGGGACACAGGGGCGTGGTGAAGCTTTCTTT. The full variable domain, completed using reference TRBV2 and TRBJ1-1, is EPEVTQTPSHQVTQMGQEVILRCVPISNHLYFYWYRQILGQKVEFLVSFYNNEISEKSEIFDDQFSVERPDGSNFTLKIRSTKLEDSAMYFCASRGTQGRGEAFFGQGTRLTVV.

The J gene is TRBJ1-2, the V gene TRBV28; no definite D call. Germline CDR1 is MDHEN and CDR2 is SYDVKM. The CDR3 spans 14 residues. V lost 3 bases and J lost 6, with 14 bases in between. The CDR3 region is CASSFRVLIDGYTF. DNA of the CDR3: TGTGCCAGCAGTTTTCGGGTCCTAATCGATGGCTACACCTTC.

The CDR3 region has the DNA TGTGCCAGCAAGGGGCCGGCGAACACCGGGGAGCTGTTTTTT. It encodes CASKGPANTGELFF. This chain links TRBV9 with TRBJ2-2; D may be TRBD1 (5 bases). The CDR3 is 14 amino acids. V was shortened by 6 bases and J by 0 bases, with 9 bases between the two germline ends. CDR1 SGDLS and CDR2 YYNGEE come from the germline V gene. Using reference TRBV9 and TRBJ2-2 for the parts outside the CDR3, the full variable domain is DSGVTQTPKHLITATGQRVTLRCSPRSGDLSVYWYQQSLDQGLQFLIQYYNGEERAKGNILERFSAQQFPDLHSELNLSSLELGDSALYFCASKGPANTGELFFGEGSRLTVL.

For this clone: Distinct nucleotide sequences in the sample also encode this CDR3. DNA of the CDR3: TGTGCCAGCAGTGAACAGGGCGCCACCTACGAGCAGTACTTC. This translates into CASSEQGATYEQYF. The chain joins TRBV2 to TRBJ2-7; D may be TRBD1 (5 bases). The V and J ends lost 2 bases and 2 bases respectively, with 10 bases between them. Germline V CDR1 and CDR2: SNHLY, FYNNEI. CDR3 length: 14 residues.

This chain joins TRBV6-1 and TRBJ1-5; no definite D call. CDR1 and CDR2 (germline): MNHNS, SASEGT. The V end lost 4 bases, the J end lost 4 bases, and 11 bases lay between the germline ends. The CDR3 has 14 residues. CDR3 protein: CASSGFNRNQPQHF. The CDR3 nucleotides are TGTGCCAGCAGTGGCTTCAACCGAAATCAGCCCCAGCATTTT.

Points on this clone: This sample also contains other DNA sequences that code for the same CDR3. This sequence joins TRBV5-1 and TRBJ1-2; D not resolved. The CDR3 spans 14 residues. Trimming cost V 2 bases and J 2 bases, with 10 bases left between them. Germline CDR1 SGHRS, CDR2 YFSETQ. For the CDR3, the DNA is TGCGCCAGCAGCTTCGATGGCTCAAACTATGGCTACACCTTC. This encodes CASSFDGSNYGYTF.

The CDR3 loop reads CATSRDYVLAGTDTQYF. The CDR3 DNA reads TGTGCCACCAGCAGAGATTATGTTCTAGCGGGCACAGATACGCAGTATTTT. V and J are TRBV15 and TRBJ2-3; TRBD2 matches 7 bases. The V gene's germline CDR1 is LNHNV and CDR2 YYDKDF (reference sequence). This CDR3 has 17 amino acids. Trimming removed 0 bases from V and 1 base from J; junction bases left unmatched: 7. Looking up the rest from reference TRBV15 and TRBJ2-3 gives the full variable domain: DAMVIQNPRYQVTQFGKPVTLSCSQTLNHNVMYWYQQKSSQAPKLLFHYYDKDFNNEADTPDNFQSRRPNTSFCFLDIRSPGLGDTAMYLCATSRDYVLAGTDTQYFGPGTRLTVL.

The chain uses TRBV18 and TRBJ2-2; a possible D gene is TRBD2 (5 bases). The CDR3 is 16 amino acids. CDR1 is KGHSH and CDR2 is LQKENI in the germline V gene. The V end was cut by 6 bases, the J end by 0 bases, with 14 bases between. The DNA for the CDR3 is TGTGCCAGCTCTCCCGGGTGGGAGCCGAACACCGGGGAGCTGTTTTTT. It codes for CASSPGWEPNTGELFF.

The CDR3 bases are TGCGCCAGCAGCTTGGGTATTGGGCAGGGGATAGAGTATGGCTACACCTTC. It encodes CASSLGIGQGIEYGYTF. This chain links TRBV5-1 with TRBJ1-2; D is perhaps TRBD1 (6 bases). The CDR3 is made up of 17 amino acids. Germline lookup yields CDR1 SGHRS and CDR2 YFSETQ. V was trimmed by 0 bases and J by 5 bases, leaving 20 bases between them.

The rearrangement links TRBV20-1 to TRBJ1-1; no clear D. In germline, CDR1 is DFQATT, CDR2 SNEGSKA (reference sequence). CDR3 length: 11 residues. The CDR3 DNA is TGCAGGCGGTCGGGCAACACTGAAGCTTTCTTT. Protein: CRRSGNTEAFF.

V is TRBV29-1 and J is TRBJ2-7; D tentatively reads TRBD1 or TRBD2 (6 bases each). CDR3 length: 13 residues. V gave up 5 bases and J gave up 0 bases, with 11 bases separating them. Germline V CDR1 and CDR2: SQVTM, ANQGSEA. The CDR3 DNA is TGCAGCGTTCCGGGGGCGAGCTCCTACGAGCAGTACTTC. Translating it yields CSVPGASSYEQYF.

The chain employs TRBV28 and TRBJ1-2, with D maybe TRBD1 (6 bases). The V gene's germline CDR1 is MDHEN and CDR2 SYDVKM. Trimming shortened V by 5 bases and J by 2 bases, and 18 bases separated the two germline ends. The CDR3 is 16 amino acids. The CDR3, as DNA: TGTGCCAGCAGTCCACCCGCGATTGGACAGAACTATGGCTACACCTTC. Translated: CASSPPAIGQNYGYTF.

DNA of the CDR3: TGTGCCAGCAGCCTCCAGGGGTTCCAAGAGACCCAGTACTTC. It encodes CASSLQGFQETQYF. This chain links TRBV7-9 with TRBJ2-5; TRBD1 might be the D (6 bases). V was trimmed by 5 bases and J by 1 base, leaving 11 bases between them. This CDR3 is 14 amino acids long. Germline V gene data show CDR1 as SEHNR and CDR2 as FQNEAQ (reference sequence).

A note on this clone: At the DNA level, this CDR3 is encoded by other sequences in the same sample as well. V usage is TRBV30 and J usage is TRBJ1-5; D gene ambiguous. CDR3 length equals 13 residues. Germline V gene data show CDR1 as GTSNPN and CDR2 as SVGIG (reference sequence). The V and J ends lost 0 bases and 4 bases respectively, with 7 bases between them. The CDR3 sequence: CAWSVMGNQPQHF. The CDR3 nucleotides read TGTGCCTGGAGTGTGATGGGTAATCAGCCCCAGCATTTT.

This clone was seen once. This chain joins TRBV5-1 and TRBJ2-1; D is uncertain. CDR3 size: 14 residues. CDR1 is SGHRS, CDR2 YFSETQ, per germline. V gave up 0 bases and J gave up 9 bases, with 13 bases separating them. CDR3 sequence: CASSLGAPRAEQFF. The CDR3 coding sequence is TGCGCCAGCAGCTTGGGGGCCCCCCGGGCTGAGCAGTTCTTC.

The J gene is TRBJ1-5, the V gene TRBV29-1; D is unresolved. This CDR3 spans 13 amino acids. Trimming removed 1 base at V and 5 bases at J, with 9 bases between. The germline gives CDR1 SQVTM, CDR2 ANQGSEA. CDR3 region: CSVEGARDQPQHF. The CDR3 coding sequence is TGCAGCGTTGAAGGGGCACGGGATCAGCCCCAGCATTTT.

The rearrangement joins TRBV28 to TRBJ1-5, with no clear D. This CDR3 has 15 residues. The V end lost 6 bases, the J end lost 5 bases, and 17 bases lay between the germline ends. Germline CDR1 MDHEN, CDR2 SYDVKM. The CDR3 region is CASRVSPGLYQPQHF. The CDR3 DNA reads as TGTGCCAGCAGGGTCTCCCCGGGTCTATATCAGCCCCAGCATTTT.

Regarding this clone: The sample holds other DNA sequences that translate to the same CDR3. The chain recombines TRBV5-1 with TRBJ2-7, with 7 bases lining up with TRBD1. The V and J ends lost 4 bases and 1 base, in that order; junction bases with no gene match: 5. Germline V lookup: CDR1 SGHRS, CDR2 YFSETQ. The CDR3 has 14 residues. CDR3 sequence: CASSLRQGSYEQYF. CDR3 DNA sequence: TGCGCCAGCAGCCTGAGACAGGGATCCTACGAGCAGTACTTC. The variable domain in full, with the rest retrieved from reference TRBV5-1 and TRBJ2-7, is KAGVTQTPRYLIKTRGQQVTLSCSPISGHRSVSWYQQTPGQGLQFLFEYFSETQRNKGNFPGRFSGRQFSNSRSEMNVSTLELGDSALYLCASSLRQGSYEQYFGPGTRLTVT.

The chain carries TRBV7-9 and TRBJ1-2; no definite D call. CDR1 SEHNR and CDR2 FQNEAQ come from the germline V gene (reference sequence). The V end lost 3 bases, the J end lost 4 bases, and 6 bases lay between the germline ends. This CDR3 has 12 residues. The CDR3 region has the DNA TGTGCCAGCAGCTTTTACCGCTATGGCTACACCTTC. Translated, it gives CASSFYRYGYTF. The complete variable domain, with remaining parts taken from reference TRBV7-9 and TRBJ1-2, reads DTGVSQNPRHKITKRGQNVTFRCDPISEHNRLYWYRQTLGQGPEFLTYFQNEAQLEKSRLLSDRFSAERPKGSFSTLEIQRTEQGDSAMYLCASSFYRYGYTFGSGTRLTVV.

This clone was detected once. The chain employs TRBV11-2 and TRBJ2-1; D might be TRBD2 (5 bases). There are 15 residues in the CDR3. V lost 3 bases to trimming and J lost 2 bases, with 11 bases between them. Germline lookup yields CDR1 SGHAT and CDR2 FQNNGV. CDR3 protein: CASSFQRTAYNEQFF. The CDR3 nucleotides read TGTGCCAGCAGCTTTCAGCGGACCGCCTACAATGAGCAGTTCTTC. The full variable domain, its missing parts supplied by reference TRBV11-2 and TRBJ2-1, is EAGVAQSPRYKIIEKRQSVAFWCNPISGHATLYWYQQILGQGPKLLIQFQNNGVVDDSQLPKDRFSAERLKGVDSTLKIQPAKLEDSAVYLCASSFQRTAYNEQFFGPGTRLTVL.

The chain recombines TRBV6-4 with TRBJ2-1; no definite D call. There are 14 residues in the CDR3. Per the germline V gene, CDR1 is MRHNA and CDR2 is SNTAGT. Trimming shortened V by 8 bases and J by 2 bases, and 13 bases separated the two germline ends. The CDR3 nucleotides are TGTGCCAGCGCGGCGACACTTGCCTACAATGAGCAGTTCTTC. Amino acid sequence: CASAATLAYNEQFF.

Only one count was recorded for this clone. The CDR3 DNA sequence: TGCGCCAGCAGCTCGACAGGGGCAGGGCAGTACTTC. Its translation: CASSSTGAGQYF. The J gene is TRBJ2-7, the V gene TRBV5-1, with 8 nucleotides matching TRBD1. The CDR3 spans 12 residues. Germline V lookup: CDR1 SGHRS, CDR2 YFSETQ. Trimming took 3 bases from V and 9 from J; bases not matched to a gene: 5.

The chain has TRBV11-3 and TRBJ2-1, with D tentatively TRBD2 (6 bases). The CDR3 loop spans 16 amino acids. The V end lost 5 bases, the J end lost 2 bases, and 16 bases lay between the germline ends. The V gene's germline CDR1 is SGHNT and CDR2 YENEEA. The CDR3 protein is CASSPTPLATYNEQFF. As DNA, the CDR3 is TGTGCCAGCAGCCCTACCCCACTAGCTACCTACAATGAGCAGTTCTTC.

V gene TRBV7-2 combines with J gene TRBJ1-1; D uncertain. The CDR3 spans 13 residues. Germline lookup yields CDR1 SGHTA and CDR2 FQGNSA. V was pared by 7 bases and J by 0 bases, with 9 bases between. The chain's CDR3 is CASTLGVNTEAFF. In DNA form, the CDR3 reads TGTGCCAGCACCCTCGGGGTGAACACTGAAGCTTTCTTT.

This clone was recorded only once. The rearrangement uses TRBV5-1 and TRBJ2-5; D call uncertain. V lost 5 bases and J 5 bases, leaving 13 bases between the germline ends. The CDR3 has 13 residues. Germline lookup yields CDR1 SGHRS and CDR2 YFSETQ. As DNA, the CDR3 is TGCGCCAGCAGTCGACTGAATGGGGAGACCCAGTACTTC. Residues: CASSRLNGETQYF.

This chain links TRBV7-3 with TRBJ2-1; unclear D gene. The CDR3 runs 14 residues. Germline lookup yields CDR1 SGHTA and CDR2 FQGTGA. V was trimmed by 2 bases and J by 5 bases, leaving 10 bases between them. The DNA of the CDR3 is TGTGCCAGCAGCTTATCCGGGTCCGACAATGAGCAGTTCTTC. This encodes CASSLSGSDNEQFF.